This TCR beta chain derives from a study of shared clonotypes between healthy human individuals. In the study overall: The composition of the donors was a couple of women and a few men aged 18 to 49. Per donor, CD8 memory used one plate, CD8 naive used two, CD4 memory used three and CD4 naive used three.

Study conclusions and caveats: Several donors held 4.5% to 5% of naive CD4 clonotypes in common.

TCRdb keeps only in-frame clones here, not all; method: immunoSEQ multiplex PCR. The sample includes 2,500,000 or so clones, 93% of them seen just once. Of note for this clone: The target antigen is unknown.

Germline CDR1 is SNHLY and CDR2 is FYNNEI. The CDR3 extends over 14 amino acids. The ends lost 7 bases at V and 2 bases at J; junction bases unmatched: 6. The chain links TRBV2 to TRBJ2-5; 8 bases are shared with TRBD1. The TCR was taken from a man between 18 and 29 years old in good health. Some clones in this sample may be carry-over from other donors' samples. Sequenced: naive CD4+ T cells from PBMCs. Described subset: CD45RA+ positively selected. The DNA for the CDR3 is TGTGCCAGCAACATGGACAGGGCTCAAGAGACCCAGTACTTC. Its translation is CASNMDRAQETQYF.